This T cell receptor (beta chain) originates from a study of blood T cell repertoires in COVID-19 (TCRdb year 2020). About the investigation overall: The collaborator samples originated in the United States, Italy and Spain and spanned the acute and convalescent phases of COVID-19. Where available, HLA class I and class II types were taken from metadata supplied by the sample provider and were not determined by assay-based typing. A de-identified subject ID, COVID-19 status, age in years and sex were almost always included in the sample metadata. The material from the prospective study consisted of cDNA or gDNA derived from T cells, B-cell-depleted T cells, or PBMCs. Deeply sampled blood TCRbeta repertoires from subjects exposed to, actively infected with, or recovered from COVID-19 were included in the dataset. Samples were obtained from the ongoing ImmuneRACE study (first 160 participants) and from about 1,300 subjects provided by 6 global collaborators. The repertoires were released in a freely available public database intended as a resource for research on the immune response to SARS-CoV-2.

TCRbeta CDR3 regions were amplified from genomic DNA using the immunoSEQ Assay, a bias-controlled multiplex PCR. On the authors' methods: Within the assay, amplification of reference gene primers was used to estimate how many nucleated cells each sample contained. To quantify the absolute abundance of each unique TCRbeta CDR3 rearrangement, sequence reads were collapsed and filtered. For each sample, productive Simpson clonality was calculated as the square root of Simpson's diversity index across productive rearrangements. TCRdb re-hosts the immuneACCESS table, in-frame sequences only. Its copies lack some clones; in the studies checked, an unresolved V gene accounts for under half of them, and the cause for the rest is not known. The V and J calls and clone size are taken from that table; D and trimming were inferred from the DNA. The sample table shows around 13,000 clones, and approximately 80% are seen once. Together, the top ten hold 25% of the sample.

Collaborating institutions collected whole blood in K2EDTA tubes following their own protocols. For TCRbeta analysis, collaborators shipped samples as frozen whole blood, isolated PBMCs, or DNA extracted from either of those sample types. This clone was counted once. It lacks a known antigen. Base quality data are lacking; no much larger clone is found one base away. Spanning cysteine to phenylalanine, the CDR3 consists of 15 amino acids. Only the CDR3 portion is preserved as DNA: 45 bases, with reading frame beginning at the first base. CDR1 and CDR2 (LNHDA, SQIVND) derive from the germline V gene (reference sequence). V is clipped by 3 bases and J by 3 bases, and the sequence between their germline boundaries is 15 bases long. General conclusions and limits of the study: The quantity of clinical and demographic metadata differed by source and by participant and was supplied without curation.

The specimen sequenced was peripheral blood. Here the chain combines TRBV19 and TRBJ2-7; the D gene is perhaps TRBD1, on 6 matching bases. The source of this sequence is a man between 35 and 55 years old with active or convalescent COVID-19. The CDR3 corresponds to CASSIGAGALYEQYF. Read as DNA, the sequence is TGTGCCAGTAGTATCGGGGCAGGGGCTCTCTACGAGCAGTACTTC.